The present entry profiles one TCR beta chain with its context. This record belongs to a study of T cell changes during pregnancy in multiple sclerosis. This table comes from immunoSEQ multiplex PCR, and its TCRdb copy is limited to in-frame clones, with some not included. The table lists about 9,000 clones, around nine tenths of them singletons. CDR1 LGHNA and CDR2 YNFKEQ come from the germline V gene. Trimming stripped 0 bases from V and 0 bases from J, with 11 bases between. This CDR3 region has 17 residues. The V and J genes are TRBV4-2 and TRBJ2-2, with a possible D match to TRBD2 (5 bases). Specimen: CD8+ T cells from peripheral blood mononuclear cells, collected in the first trimester of pregnancy. This TCR was sampled from a female donor in good health, enrolled as a control in a pregnancy study. CDR3 bases: TGTGCCAGCAGCCAAGATCTAGAGGGAACGAACACCGGGGAGCTGTTTTTT. It yields the protein CASSQDLEGTNTGELFF.